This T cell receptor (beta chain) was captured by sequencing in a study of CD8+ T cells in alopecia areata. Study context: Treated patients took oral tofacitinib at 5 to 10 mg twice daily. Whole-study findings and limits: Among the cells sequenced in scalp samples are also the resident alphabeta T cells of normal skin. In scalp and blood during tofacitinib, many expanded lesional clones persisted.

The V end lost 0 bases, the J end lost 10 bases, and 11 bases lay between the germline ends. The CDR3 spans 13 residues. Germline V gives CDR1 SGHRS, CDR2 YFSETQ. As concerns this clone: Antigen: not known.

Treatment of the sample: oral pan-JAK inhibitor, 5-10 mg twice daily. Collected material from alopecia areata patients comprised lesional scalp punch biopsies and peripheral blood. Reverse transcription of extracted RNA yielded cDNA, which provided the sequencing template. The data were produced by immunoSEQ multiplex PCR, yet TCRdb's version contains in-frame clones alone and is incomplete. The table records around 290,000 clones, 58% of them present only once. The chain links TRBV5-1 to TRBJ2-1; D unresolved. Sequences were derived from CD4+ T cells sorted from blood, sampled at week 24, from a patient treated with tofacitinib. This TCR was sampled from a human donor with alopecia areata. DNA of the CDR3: TGCGCCAGCAGCTTGGTTCCTGGCGGCGAGCAGTTCTTC. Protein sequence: CASSLVPGGEQFF.